This T cell receptor beta chain was recorded in a study of cytomegalovirus exposure and HLA in healthy donors. About the research overall: Ancestry clustering placed around 81% of approximately 420 genotyped donors in the Caucasian-associated cluster. Study results and limitations: TCR beta sequences numbering 15,000 to 20,000 were associated with HLA alleles at 0.05 false discovery rate in a later analysis.

Amplification used 60 Vbeta primers and 13 Jbeta primers. Data came from immunoSEQ multiplex PCR; TCRdb stores just in-frame clones and leaves some out. The table lists 190,000 or so clones, with less than 0.9% in the top ten. About this clone: Its matching antigen is unknown.

This CDR3 has 10 residues. Trimming took 6 bases from V and 7 from J, leaving 7 bases between them. CDR1 is SQVTM, CDR2 ANQGSEA, per germline. The sequence came from a boy younger than 18 in good health and CMV-seronegative. The chain links TRBV29-1 to TRBJ2-1; D ambiguous. The sample comprised PBMCs. CDR3 residues: CSVELNEQFF. In DNA, the CDR3 is TGCAGCGTGGAGTTGAATGAGCAGTTCTTC.